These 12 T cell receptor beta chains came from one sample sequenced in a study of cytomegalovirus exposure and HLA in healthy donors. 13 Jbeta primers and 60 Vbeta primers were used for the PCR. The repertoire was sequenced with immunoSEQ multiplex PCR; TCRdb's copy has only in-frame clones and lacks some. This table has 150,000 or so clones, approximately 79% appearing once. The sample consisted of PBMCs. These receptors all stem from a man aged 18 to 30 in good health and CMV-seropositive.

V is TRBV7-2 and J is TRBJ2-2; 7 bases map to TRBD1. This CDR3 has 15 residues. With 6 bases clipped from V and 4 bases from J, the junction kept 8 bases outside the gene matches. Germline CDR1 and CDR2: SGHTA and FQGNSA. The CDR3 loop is CASRLTGPSTGELFF. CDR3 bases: TGTGCCAGCAGATTGACAGGGCCATCCACCGGGGAGCTGTTTTTT.

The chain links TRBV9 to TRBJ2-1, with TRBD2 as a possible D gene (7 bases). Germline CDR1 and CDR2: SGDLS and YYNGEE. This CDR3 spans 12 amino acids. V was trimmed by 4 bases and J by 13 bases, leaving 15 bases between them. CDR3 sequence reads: CASSLRAGAQFF. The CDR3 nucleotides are TGTGCCAGCAGCCTACGGGCGGGGGCTCAGTTCTTC.

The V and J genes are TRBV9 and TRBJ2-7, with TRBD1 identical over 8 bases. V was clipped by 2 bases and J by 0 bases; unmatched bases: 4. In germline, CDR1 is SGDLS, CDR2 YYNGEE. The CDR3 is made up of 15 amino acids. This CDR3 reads CASSVQGASSYEQYF. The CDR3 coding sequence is TGTGCCAGCAGCGTCCAGGGGGCGAGCTCCTACGAGCAGTACTTC.

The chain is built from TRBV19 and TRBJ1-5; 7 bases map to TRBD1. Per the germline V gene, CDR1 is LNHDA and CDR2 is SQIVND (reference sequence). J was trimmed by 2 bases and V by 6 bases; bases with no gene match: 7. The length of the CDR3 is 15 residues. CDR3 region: CASRTRQGGNQPQHF. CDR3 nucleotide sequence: TGTGCCAGTAGAACCCGACAGGGCGGCAATCAGCCCCAGCATTTT. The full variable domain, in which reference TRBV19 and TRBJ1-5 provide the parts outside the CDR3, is DGGITQSPKYLFRKEGQNVTLSCEQNLNHDAMYWYRQDPGQGLRLIYYSQIVNDFQKGDIAEGYSVSREKKESFPLTVTSAQKNPTAFYLCASRTRQGGNQPQHFGDGTRLSIL.

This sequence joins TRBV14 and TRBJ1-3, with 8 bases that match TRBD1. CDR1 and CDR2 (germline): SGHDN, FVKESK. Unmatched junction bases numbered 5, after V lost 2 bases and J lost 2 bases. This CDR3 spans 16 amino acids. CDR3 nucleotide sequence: TGTGCCAGCAGCCAAAAACAGGGGGTGACTGGAAACACCATATATTTT. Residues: CASSQKQGVTGNTIYF.

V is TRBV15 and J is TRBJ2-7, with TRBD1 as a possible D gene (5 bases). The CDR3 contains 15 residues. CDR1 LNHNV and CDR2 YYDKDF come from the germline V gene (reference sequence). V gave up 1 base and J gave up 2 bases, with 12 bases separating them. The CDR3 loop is CATSRAGMGPYEQYF. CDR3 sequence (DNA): TGTGCCACCAGCAGAGCAGGGATGGGGCCCTACGAGCAGTACTTC.

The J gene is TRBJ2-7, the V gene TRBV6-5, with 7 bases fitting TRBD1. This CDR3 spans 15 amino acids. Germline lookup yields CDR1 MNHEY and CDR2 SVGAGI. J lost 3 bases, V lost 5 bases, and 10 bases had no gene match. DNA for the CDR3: TGTGCCAGCAGTGGAACAGGGGACCTCTTCTACGAGCAGTACTTC. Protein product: CASSGTGDLFYEQYF.

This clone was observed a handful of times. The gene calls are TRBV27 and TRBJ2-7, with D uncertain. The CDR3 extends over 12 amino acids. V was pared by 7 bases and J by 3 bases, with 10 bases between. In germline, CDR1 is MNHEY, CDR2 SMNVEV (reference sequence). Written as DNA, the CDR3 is TGTGCCAGCAAAGGCGGCCACTACGAGCAGTACTTC. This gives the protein CASKGGHYEQYF.

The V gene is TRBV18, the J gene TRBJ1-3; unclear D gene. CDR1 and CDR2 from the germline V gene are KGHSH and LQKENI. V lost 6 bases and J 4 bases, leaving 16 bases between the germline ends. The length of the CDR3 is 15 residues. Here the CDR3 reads CASSLKGGDGNTIYF. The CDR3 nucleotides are TGTGCCAGCTCCTTAAAGGGAGGTGACGGAAACACCATATATTTT.

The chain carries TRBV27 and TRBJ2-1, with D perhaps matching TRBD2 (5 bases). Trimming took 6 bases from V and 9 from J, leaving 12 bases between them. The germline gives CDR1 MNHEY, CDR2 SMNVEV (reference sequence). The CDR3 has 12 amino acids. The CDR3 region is CASSPAGFEQFF. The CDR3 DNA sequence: TGTGCCAGCAGCCCCGCGGGCTTTGAGCAGTTCTTC.

CDR3: CASRATGGGANVLTF. CDR3 DNA: TGTGCCAGCAGGGCGACAGGGGGTGGGGCCAACGTCCTGACTTTC. The chain carries TRBV28 and TRBJ2-6, with 9 bases identical to TRBD1. CDR1 is MDHEN and CDR2 is SYDVKM in the germline V gene. J gave up 3 bases and V 6 bases, and 3 bases lay outside the gene matches. The CDR3 is made up of 15 amino acids.

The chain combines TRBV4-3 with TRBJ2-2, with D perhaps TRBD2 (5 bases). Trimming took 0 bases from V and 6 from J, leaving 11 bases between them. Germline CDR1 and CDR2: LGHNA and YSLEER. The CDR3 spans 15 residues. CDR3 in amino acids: CASSQERELAGELFF. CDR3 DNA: TGCGCCAGCAGCCAAGAAAGGGAGTTGGCCGGGGAGCTGTTTTTT.